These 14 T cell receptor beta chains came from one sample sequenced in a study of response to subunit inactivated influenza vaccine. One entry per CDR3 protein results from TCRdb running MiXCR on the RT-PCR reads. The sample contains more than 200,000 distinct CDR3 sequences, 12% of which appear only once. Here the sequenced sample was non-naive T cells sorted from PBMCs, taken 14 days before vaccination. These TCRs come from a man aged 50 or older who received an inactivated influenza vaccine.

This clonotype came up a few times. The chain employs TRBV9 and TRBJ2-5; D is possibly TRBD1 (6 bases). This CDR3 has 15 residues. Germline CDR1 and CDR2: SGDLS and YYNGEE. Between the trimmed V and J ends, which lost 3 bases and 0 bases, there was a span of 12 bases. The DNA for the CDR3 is TGTGCCAGCAGCGGACAGGACCCAGACCAAGAGACCCAGTACTTC. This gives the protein CASSGQDPDQETQYF.

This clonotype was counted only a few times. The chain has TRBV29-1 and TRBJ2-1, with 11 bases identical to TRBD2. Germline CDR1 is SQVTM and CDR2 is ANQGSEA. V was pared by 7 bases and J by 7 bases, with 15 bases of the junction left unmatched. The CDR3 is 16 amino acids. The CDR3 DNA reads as TGCAGCGCCCCGAGAGGGATTTTAGCGGGGGGGAATGAGCAGTTCTTC. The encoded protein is CSAPRGILAGGNEQFF.

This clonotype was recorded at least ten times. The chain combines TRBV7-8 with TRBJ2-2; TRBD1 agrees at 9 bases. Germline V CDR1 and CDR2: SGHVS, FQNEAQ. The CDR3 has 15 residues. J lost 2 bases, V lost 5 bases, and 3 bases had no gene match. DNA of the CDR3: TGTGCCAGCAGCAACACAGGGGGCAACACCGGGGAGCTGTTTTTT. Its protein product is CASSNTGGNTGELFF.

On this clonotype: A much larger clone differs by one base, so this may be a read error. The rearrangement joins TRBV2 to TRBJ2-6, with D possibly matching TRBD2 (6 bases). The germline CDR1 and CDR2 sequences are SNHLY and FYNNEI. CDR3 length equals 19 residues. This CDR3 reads CTSSLWRVFSGSGANVLTF. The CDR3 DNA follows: TGTACCAGCAGTTTATGGAGGGTTTTCTCGGGCTCTGGGGCCAACGTCCTGACTTTC.

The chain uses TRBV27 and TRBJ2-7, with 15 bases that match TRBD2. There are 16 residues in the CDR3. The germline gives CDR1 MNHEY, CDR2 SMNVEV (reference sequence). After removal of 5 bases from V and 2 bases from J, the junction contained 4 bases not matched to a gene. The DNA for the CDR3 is TGTGCCAGCAGTCGCCGGACTAGCGGGAGGGCCTACGAGCAGTACTTC. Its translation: CASSRRTSGRAYEQYF.

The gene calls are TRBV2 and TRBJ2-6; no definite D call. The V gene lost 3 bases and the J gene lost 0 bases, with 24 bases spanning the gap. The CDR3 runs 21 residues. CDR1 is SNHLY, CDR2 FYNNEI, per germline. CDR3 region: CASSDWSAHSVGFSGANVLTF. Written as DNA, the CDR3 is TGTGCCAGCAGTGATTGGTCAGCTCATTCGGTCGGGTTCTCTGGGGCCAACGTCCTGACTTTC. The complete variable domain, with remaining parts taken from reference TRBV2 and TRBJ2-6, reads EPEVTQTPSHQVTQMGQEVILRCVPISNHLYFYWYRQILGQKVEFLVSFYNNEISEKSEIFDDQFSVERPDGSNFTLKIRSTKLEDSAMYFCASSDWSAHSVGFSGANVLTFGAGSRLTVL.

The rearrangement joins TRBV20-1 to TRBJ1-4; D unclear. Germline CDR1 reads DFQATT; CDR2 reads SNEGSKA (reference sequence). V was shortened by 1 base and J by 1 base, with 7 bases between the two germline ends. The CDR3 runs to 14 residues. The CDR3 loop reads CSARGERTNEKLFF. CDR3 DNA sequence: TGCAGTGCTAGAGGTGAAAGAACTAATGAAAAACTGTTTTTT.

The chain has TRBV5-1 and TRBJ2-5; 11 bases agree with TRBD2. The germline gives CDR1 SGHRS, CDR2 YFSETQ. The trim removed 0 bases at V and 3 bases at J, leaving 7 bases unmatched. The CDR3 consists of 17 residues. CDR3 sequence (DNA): TGCGCCAGCAGCTTGGCCTTAGGGACTAGCGGTGAAGAGACCCAGTACTTC. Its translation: CASSLALGTSGEETQYF.

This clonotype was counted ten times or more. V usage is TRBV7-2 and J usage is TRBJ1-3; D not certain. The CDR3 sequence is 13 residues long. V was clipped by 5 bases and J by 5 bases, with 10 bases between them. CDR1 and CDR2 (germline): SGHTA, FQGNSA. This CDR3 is CASSPRGRNTIYF. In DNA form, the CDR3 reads TGTGCCAGCAGCCCCCGCGGCCGAAACACCATATATTTT. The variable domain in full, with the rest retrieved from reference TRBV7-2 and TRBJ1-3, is GAGVSQSPSNKVTEKGKDVELRCDPISGHTALYWYRQSLGQGLEFLIYFQGNSAPDKSGLPSDRFSAERTGGSVSTLTIQRTQQEDSAVYLCASSPRGRNTIYFGEGSWLTVV.

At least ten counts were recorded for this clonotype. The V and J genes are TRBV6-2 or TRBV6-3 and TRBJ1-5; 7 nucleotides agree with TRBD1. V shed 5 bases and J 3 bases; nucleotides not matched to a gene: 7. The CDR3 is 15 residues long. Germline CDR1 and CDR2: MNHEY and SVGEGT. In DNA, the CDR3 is TGTGCCAGCAGTGACACACAGGGGTCCAATCAGCCCCAGCATTTT. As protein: CASSDTQGSNQPQHF.

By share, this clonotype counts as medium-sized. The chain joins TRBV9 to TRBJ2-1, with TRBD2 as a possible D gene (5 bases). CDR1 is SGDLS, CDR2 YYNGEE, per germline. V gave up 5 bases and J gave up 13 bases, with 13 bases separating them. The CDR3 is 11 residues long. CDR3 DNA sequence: TGTGCCAGCAGTAATCTAGCAGAACAGTTCTTC. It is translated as CASSNLAEQFF.

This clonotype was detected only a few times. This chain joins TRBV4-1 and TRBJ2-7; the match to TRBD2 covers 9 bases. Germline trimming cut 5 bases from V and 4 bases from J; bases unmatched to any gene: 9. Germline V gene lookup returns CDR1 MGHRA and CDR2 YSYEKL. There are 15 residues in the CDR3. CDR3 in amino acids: CASSKTSGGRYEQYF. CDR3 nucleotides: TGCGCCAGCAGCAAAACCAGCGGGGGGCGGTACGAGCAGTACTTC.

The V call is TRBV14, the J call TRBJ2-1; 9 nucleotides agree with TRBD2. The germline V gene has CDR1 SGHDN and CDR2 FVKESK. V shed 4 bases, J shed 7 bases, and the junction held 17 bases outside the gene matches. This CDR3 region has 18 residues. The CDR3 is CASSPGRRRREGPNEQFF. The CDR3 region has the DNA TGTGCCAGCAGCCCAGGTCGGCGTCGGCGGGAGGGCCCTAATGAGCAGTTCTTC.

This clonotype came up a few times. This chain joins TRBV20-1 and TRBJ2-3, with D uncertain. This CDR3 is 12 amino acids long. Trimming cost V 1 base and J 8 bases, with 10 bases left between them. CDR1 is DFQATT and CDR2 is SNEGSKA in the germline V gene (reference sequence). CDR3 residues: CSARAPGGTQYF. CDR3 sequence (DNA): TGCAGTGCTAGAGCCCCCGGCGGTACGCAGTATTTT.